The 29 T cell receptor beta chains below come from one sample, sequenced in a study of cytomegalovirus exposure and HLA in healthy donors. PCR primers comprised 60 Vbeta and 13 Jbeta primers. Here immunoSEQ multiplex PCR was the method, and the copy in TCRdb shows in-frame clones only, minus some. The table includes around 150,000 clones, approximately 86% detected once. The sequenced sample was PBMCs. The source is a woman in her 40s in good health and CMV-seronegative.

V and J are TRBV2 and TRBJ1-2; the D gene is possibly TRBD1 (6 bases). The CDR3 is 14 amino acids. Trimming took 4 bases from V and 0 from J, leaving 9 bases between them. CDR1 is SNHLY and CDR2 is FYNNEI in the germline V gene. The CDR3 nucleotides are TGTGCCAGCAGTGTAGGGGGAGCTAACTATGGCTACACCTTC. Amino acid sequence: CASSVGGANYGYTF.

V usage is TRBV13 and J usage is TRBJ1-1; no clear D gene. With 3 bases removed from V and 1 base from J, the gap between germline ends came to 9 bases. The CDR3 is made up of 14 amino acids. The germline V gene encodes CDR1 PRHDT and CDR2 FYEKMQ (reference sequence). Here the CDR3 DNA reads TGTGCCAGCAGCTTGCCCCGGGAGAACACTGAAGCTTTCTTT. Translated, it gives CASSLPRENTEAFF.

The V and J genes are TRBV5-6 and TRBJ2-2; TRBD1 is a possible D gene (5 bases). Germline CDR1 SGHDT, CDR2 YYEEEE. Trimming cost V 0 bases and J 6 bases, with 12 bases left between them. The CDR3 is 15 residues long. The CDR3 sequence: CASSLEAQGPGELFF. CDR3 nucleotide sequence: TGTGCCAGCAGCTTGGAGGCTCAGGGCCCCGGGGAGCTGTTTTTT.

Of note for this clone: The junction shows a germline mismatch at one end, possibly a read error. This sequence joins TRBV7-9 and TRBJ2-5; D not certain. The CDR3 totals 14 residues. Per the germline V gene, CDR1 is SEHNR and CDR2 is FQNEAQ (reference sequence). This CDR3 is CSSSGLGLSETQYF. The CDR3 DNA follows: TGTTCCAGCAGTGGGCTGGGTCTCTCGGAGACCCAGTACTTC.

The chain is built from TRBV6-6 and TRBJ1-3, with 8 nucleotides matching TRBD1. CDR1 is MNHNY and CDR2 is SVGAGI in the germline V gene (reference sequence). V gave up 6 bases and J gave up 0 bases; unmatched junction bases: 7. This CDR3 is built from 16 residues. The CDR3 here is CASSPGTGPSGNTIYF. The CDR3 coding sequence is TGTGCCAGCAGCCCCGGGACAGGTCCCTCTGGAAACACCATATATTTT.

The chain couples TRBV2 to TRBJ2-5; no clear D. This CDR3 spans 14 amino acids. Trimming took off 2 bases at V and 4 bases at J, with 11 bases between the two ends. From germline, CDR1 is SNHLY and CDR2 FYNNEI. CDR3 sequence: CASSEYRFPETQYF. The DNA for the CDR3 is TGTGCCAGCAGTGAATACCGGTTCCCAGAGACCCAGTACTTC.

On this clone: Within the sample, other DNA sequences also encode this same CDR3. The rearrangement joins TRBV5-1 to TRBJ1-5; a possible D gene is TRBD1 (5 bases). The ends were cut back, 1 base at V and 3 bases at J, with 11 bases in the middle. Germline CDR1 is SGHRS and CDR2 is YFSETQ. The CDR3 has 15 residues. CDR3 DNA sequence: TGCGCCAGCAGCTTGCTGCCAGGGTCCAATCAGCCCCAGCATTTT. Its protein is CASSLLPGSNQPQHF.

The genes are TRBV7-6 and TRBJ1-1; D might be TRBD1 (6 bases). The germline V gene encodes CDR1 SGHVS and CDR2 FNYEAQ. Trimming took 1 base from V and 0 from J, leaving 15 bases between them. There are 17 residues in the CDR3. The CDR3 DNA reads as TGTGCCAGCAGCTTAGGGCCCCATGGGGGCCTGAACACTGAAGCTTTCTTT. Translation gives CASSLGPHGGLNTEAFF.

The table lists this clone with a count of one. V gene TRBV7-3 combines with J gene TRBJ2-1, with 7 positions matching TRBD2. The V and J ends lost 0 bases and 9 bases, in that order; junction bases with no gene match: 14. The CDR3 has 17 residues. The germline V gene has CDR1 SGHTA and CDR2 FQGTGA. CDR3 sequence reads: CASSLTECGSGDCEQFF. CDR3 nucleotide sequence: TGTGCCAGCAGCTTAACGGAGTGCGGGAGCGGGGACTGTGAGCAGTTCTTC.

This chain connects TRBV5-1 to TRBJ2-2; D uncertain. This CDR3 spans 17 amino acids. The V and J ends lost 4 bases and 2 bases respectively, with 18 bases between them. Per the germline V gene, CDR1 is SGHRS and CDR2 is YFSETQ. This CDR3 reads CASSPVPPPSNTGELFF. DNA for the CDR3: TGCGCCAGCAGCCCGGTACCGCCACCCTCAAACACCGGGGAGCTGTTTTTT.

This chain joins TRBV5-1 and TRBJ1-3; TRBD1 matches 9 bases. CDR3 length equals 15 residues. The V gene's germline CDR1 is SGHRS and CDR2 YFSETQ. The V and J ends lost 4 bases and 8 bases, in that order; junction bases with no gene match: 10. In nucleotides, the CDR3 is TGCGCCAGCAGCCCGGCCGGGACAGGGCGCGACACCATATATTTT. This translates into CASSPAGTGRDTIYF.

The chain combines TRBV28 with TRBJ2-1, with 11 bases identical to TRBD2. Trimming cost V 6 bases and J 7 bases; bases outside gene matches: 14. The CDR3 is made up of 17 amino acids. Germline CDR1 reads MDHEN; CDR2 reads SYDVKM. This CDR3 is CASSPLGLADRRNEQFF. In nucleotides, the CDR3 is TGTGCCAGCAGCCCACTGGGACTAGCGGATCGTAGGAATGAGCAGTTCTTC. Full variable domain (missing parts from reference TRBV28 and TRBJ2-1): DVKVTQSSRYLVKRTGEKVFLECVQDMDHENMFWYRQDPGLGLRLIYFSYDVKMKEKGDIPEGYSVSREKKERFSLILESASTNQTSMYLCASSPLGLADRRNEQFFGPGTRLTVL.

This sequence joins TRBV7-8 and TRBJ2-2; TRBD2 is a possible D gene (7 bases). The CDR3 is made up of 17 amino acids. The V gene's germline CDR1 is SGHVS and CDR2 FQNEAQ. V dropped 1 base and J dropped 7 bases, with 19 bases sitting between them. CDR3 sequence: CASSLEEGGREGGELFF. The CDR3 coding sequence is TGTGCCAGCAGCTTAGAAGAGGGGGGGAGGGAAGGCGGGGAGCTGTTTTTT.

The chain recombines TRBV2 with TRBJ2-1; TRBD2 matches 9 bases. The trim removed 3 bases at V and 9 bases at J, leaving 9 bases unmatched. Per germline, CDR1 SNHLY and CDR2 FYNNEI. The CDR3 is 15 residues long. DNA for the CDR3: TGTGCCAGCAGTGAGTATTCTAGCGGGACCAGTGAGCAGTTCTTC. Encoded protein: CASSEYSSGTSEQFF.

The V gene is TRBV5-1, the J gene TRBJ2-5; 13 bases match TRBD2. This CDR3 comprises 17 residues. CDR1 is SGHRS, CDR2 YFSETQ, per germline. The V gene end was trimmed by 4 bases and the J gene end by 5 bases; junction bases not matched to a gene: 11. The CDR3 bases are TGCGCCAGCAGCCCCGCCGGGACTAGCGGGACAGGCGAGACCCAGTACTTC. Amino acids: CASSPAGTSGTGETQYF.

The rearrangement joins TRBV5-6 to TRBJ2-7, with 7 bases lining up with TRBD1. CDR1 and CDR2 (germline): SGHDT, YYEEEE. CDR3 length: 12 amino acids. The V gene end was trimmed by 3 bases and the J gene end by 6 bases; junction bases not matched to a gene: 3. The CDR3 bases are TGTGCCAGCAGCTCCTACAGGGGCGAGCAGTACTTC. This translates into CASSSYRGEQYF.

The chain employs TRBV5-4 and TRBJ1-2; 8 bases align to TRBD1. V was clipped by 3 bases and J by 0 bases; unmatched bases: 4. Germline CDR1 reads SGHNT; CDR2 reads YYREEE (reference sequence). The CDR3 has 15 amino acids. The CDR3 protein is CASSWDRRANYGYTF. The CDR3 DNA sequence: TGTGCCAGCAGCTGGGACAGGAGGGCTAACTATGGCTACACCTTC.

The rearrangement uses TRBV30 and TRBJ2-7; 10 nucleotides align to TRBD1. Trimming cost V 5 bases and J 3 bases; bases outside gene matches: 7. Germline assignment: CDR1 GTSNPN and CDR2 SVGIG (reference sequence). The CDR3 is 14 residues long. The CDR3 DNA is TGTGCCTGGGAACAAGGGGACAGGGGCTACGAGCAGTACTTC. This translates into CAWEQGDRGYEQYF.

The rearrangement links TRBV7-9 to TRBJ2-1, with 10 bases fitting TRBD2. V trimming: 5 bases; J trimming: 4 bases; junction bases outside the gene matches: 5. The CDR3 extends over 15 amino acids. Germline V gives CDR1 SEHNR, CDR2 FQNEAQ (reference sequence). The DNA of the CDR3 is TGTGCCAGCAGCAGCGGACTAGCGGTATACAATGAGCAGTTCTTC. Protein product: CASSSGLAVYNEQFF.

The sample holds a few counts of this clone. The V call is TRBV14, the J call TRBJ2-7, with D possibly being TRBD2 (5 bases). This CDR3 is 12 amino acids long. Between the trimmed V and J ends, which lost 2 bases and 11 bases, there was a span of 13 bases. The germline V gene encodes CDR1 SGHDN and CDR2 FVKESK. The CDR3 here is CASSQRADFEYF. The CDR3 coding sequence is TGTGCCAGCAGCCAAAGAGCGGATTTTGAGTACTTC.

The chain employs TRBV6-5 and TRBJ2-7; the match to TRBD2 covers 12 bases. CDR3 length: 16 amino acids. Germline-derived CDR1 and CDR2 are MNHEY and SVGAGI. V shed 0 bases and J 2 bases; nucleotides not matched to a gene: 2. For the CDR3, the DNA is TGTGCCAGCAGTTACTCGAGACTAGCGGGGGCCTACGAGCAGTACTTC. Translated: CASSYSRLAGAYEQYF.

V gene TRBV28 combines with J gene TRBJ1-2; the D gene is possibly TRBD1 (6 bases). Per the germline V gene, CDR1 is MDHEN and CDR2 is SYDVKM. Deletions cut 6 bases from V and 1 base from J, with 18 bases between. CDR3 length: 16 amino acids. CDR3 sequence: CASSPPGTIGNYGYTF. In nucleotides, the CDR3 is TGTGCCAGCAGCCCCCCCGGGACAATTGGTAACTATGGCTACACCTTC.

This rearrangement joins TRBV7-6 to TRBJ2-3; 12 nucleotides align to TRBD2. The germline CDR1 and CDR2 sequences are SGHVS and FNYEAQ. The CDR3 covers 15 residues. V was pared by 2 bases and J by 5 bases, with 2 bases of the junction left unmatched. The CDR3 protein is CASSLTGLAGDTQYF. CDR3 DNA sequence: TGTGCCAGCAGCTTAACGGGACTAGCGGGAGATACGCAGTATTTT.

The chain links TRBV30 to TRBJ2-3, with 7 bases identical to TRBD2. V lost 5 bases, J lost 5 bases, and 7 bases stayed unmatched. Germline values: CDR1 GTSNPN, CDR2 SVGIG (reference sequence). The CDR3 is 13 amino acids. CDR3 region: CAWGGSQGDTQYF. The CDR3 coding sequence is TGTGCCTGGGGCGGGAGTCAAGGAGATACGCAGTATTTT. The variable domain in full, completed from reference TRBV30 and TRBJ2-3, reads SQTIHQWPATLVQPVGSPLSLECTVEGTSNPNLYWYRQAAGRGLQLLFYSVGIGQISSEVPQNLSASRPQDRQFILSSKKLLLSDSGFYLCAWGGSQGDTQYFGPGTRLTVL.

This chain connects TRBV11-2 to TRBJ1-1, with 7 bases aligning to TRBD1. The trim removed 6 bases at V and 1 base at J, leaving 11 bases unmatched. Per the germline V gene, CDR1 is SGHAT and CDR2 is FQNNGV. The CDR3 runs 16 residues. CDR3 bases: TGTGCCAGCAGGGGTGGTCTGACAGGGCAGAACACTGAAGCTTTCTTT. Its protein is CASRGGLTGQNTEAFF.

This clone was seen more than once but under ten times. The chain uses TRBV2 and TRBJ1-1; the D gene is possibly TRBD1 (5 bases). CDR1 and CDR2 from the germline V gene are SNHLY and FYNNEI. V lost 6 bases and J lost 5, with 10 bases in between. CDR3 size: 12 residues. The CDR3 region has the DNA TGTGCCAGCAGCAGGGAGGGGACTGAAGCTTTCTTT. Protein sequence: CASSREGTEAFF.

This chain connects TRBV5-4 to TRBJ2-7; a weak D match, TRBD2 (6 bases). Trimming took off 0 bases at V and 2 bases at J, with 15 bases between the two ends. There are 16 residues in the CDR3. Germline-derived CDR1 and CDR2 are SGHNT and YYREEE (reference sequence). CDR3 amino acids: CASSLASYGSTYEQYF. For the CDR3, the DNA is TGTGCCAGCAGCTTGGCCAGTTACGGGAGCACCTACGAGCAGTACTTC. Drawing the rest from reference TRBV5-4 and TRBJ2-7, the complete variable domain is ETGVTQSPTHLIKTRGQQVTLRCSSQSGHNTVSWYQQALGQGPQFIFQYYREEENGRGNFPPRFSGLQFPNYSSELNVNALELDDSALYLCASSLASYGSTYEQYFGPGTRLTVT.

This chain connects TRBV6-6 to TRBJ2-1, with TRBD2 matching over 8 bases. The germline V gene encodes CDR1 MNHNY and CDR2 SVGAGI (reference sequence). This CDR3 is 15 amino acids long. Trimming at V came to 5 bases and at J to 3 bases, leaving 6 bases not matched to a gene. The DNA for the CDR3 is TGTGCCAGCAGTCGACTAGCGCCCAACTACAATGAGCAGTTCTTC. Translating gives CASSRLAPNYNEQFF.

CDR3 amino acids: CASGRQGSYEQYF. The CDR3 nucleotides are TGTGCCAGCGGCCGACAAGGTTCCTACGAGCAGTACTTC. J is TRBJ2-7 and V is TRBV2; D not resolved. The CDR3 totals 13 residues. From germline, CDR1 is SNHLY and CDR2 FYNNEI. V was shortened by 8 bases and J by 1 base, with 12 bases between the two germline ends.